The clone carrying this T cell receptor beta chain has just a few counts. Its antigen is currently unknown. This sample stems from a study of CD8 T cells in ankylosing spondylitis. Overall study results and limits: Fewer than 10 highly homologous variants made up a TCR beta motif that seemed to typify ankylosing spondylitis blood. Both synovial fluid and blood in reactive arthritis had previously been reported to carry some motif variants.

The CDR3 has 16 residues. The germline V gene encodes CDR1 SEHNR and CDR2 FQNEAQ (reference sequence). With 8 bases clipped from V and 5 bases from J, the junction kept 10 bases outside the gene matches. Quantitative 5'-RACE with molecular barcodes generated TCR beta libraries. TCRdb called the 5' RACE reads again in MiXCR, with one record for every CDR3 protein. The data show about 400,000 distinct CDR3 sequences, more than 20% seen once. The receptor comes from a male donor with ankylosing spondylitis. Sequenced input: blood, either unsorted or a sorted T cell fraction (not recorded which). This chain connects TRBV7-9 to TRBJ2-5; 14 bases line up with TRBD2. The CDR3 coding sequence is TGTGCCAGCTCCGAGACTAGCGGGAGGGCCAGGGAGACCCAGTACTTC. As protein: CASSETSGRARETQYF.